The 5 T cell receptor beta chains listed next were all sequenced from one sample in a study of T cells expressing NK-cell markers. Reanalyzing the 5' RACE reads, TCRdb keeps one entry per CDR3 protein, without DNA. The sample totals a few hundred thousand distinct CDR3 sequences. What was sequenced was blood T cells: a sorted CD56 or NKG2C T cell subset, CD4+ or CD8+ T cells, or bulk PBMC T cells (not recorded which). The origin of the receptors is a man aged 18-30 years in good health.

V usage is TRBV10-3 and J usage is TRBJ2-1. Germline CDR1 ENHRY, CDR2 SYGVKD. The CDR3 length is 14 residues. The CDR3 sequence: CAISEQGSDGEQFF.

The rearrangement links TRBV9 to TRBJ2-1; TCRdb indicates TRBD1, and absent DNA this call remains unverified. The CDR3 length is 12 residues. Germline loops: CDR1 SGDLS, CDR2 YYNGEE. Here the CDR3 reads CASSVEAGAPFF.

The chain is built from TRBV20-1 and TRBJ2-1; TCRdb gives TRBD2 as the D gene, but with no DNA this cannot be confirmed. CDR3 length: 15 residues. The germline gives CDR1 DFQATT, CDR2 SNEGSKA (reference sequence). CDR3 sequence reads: CSASGLAGLGNEQFF.

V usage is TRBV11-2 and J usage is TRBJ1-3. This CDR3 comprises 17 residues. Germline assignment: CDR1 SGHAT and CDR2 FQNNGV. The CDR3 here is CASSLGRPLGVRNTIYF.

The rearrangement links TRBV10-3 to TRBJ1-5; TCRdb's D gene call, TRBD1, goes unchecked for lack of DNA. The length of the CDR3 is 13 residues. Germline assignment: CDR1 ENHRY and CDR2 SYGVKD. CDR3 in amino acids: CAISTQGDQPQHF.